This T cell receptor (beta chain) originates from a study of blood T cell repertoires in COVID-19 (TCRdb year 2020). In the study overall: Samples covering the acute and convalescent phases of COVID-19 were provided by collaborators in the United States, Italy and Spain. Where HLA class I and class II types were available, the types were taken from metadata supplied by the sample provider, not from assay-based typing. A freely available public database, intended as a resource for researchers studying the immune response to SARS-CoV-2, is where the repertoires were released. Nearly every sample came with metadata listing a de-identified subject ID, COVID-19 status, age in years and sex. The prospective study material was composed of cDNA or gDNA derived from T cells, B-cell-depleted T cells, or PBMCs. Subjects who had been exposed to COVID-19, were actively infected with it, or had recovered from it provided the deeply sampled blood TCRbeta repertoires that made up the dataset. The samples were drawn from two sources: the first 160 participants of the ongoing ImmuneRACE study, and 950 to 1,500 subjects contributed by 6 global collaborators.

Looking up the germline V gene yields CDR1 SQVTM and CDR2 ANQGSEA. V and J lose 6 bases and 1 base, and a span of 15 bases separates them. Inclusive of the bounding cysteine and phenylalanine, the CDR3 is 14 residues long. Only the CDR3 part of the read is kept: 42 bases, read in frame from the first base. To note about this clone: This clone's antigen is unknown. The input lacks base qualities; no much larger clone sits a single base away.

TCRbeta CDR3 regions were amplified from genomic DNA using the immunoSEQ Assay, a bias-controlled multiplex PCR. Per the original workflow: The number of nucleated cells in each sample was estimated from the amplification of reference gene primers within the assay. To quantify the absolute abundance of each unique TCRbeta CDR3 rearrangement, sequence reads were collapsed and filtered. For each sample, productive Simpson clonality was calculated as the square root of Simpson's diversity index across productive rearrangements. TCRdb re-hosts the immuneACCESS table, in-frame sequences only. Its copies lack some clones; in the studies checked, an unresolved V gene accounts for under half of them, and the cause for the rest is not known. That table gives V, J and clone size, and the DNA gave D and trimming. The sample table lists 35,000 or so clones, under 90% of them with a count of one. The ten largest clones take up over 10% of the sample.

General conclusions and limits of the study: Clinical and demographic metadata were provided uncurated, with the amount varying by source and participant.

Each collaborating institution followed its own protocols to collect whole blood in K2EDTA tubes. Collaborator samples were shipped for TCRbeta analysis as frozen whole blood, isolated PBMCs, or DNA extracted from either sample type. Sequenced: peripheral blood. The chain employs TRBV29-1 and TRBJ1-1; possibly the D gene is TRBD1, per 6 matching bases. The TCR sequence derives from a man between 65 and 85 years old with acute or convalescent COVID-19. The DNA is TGCAGCGTGGTCGACAGGAACCAGAACACTGAAGCTTTCTTT. It translates to CSVVDRNQNTEAFF.